A single sample gave rise to the 5 T cell receptor beta chains below, sequenced in a study of blood T cell repertoires in COVID-19. Some clones are missing from TCRdb's copy, which holds only in-frame ones; the method was immunoSEQ multiplex PCR. This sample has about 97,000 clones; around 90% occur once, and the top ten carry roughly 2.1%. Sequenced input: peripheral blood. The receptor set was obtained from a man aged 45-65 years with COVID-19, enrolled during active disease.

In this sample, this clone turned up a few times. The rearrangement joins TRBV4-1 to TRBJ1-4; weak D call: TRBD1 (5 bases). This CDR3 region has 16 residues. V lost 1 base and J lost 2, with 11 bases in between. The germline V gene has CDR1 MGHRA and CDR2 YSYEKL. The CDR3, as DNA: TGCGCCAGCAGCCAAGGACAGTCTTCGACTAATGAAAAACTGTTTTTT. It codes for CASSQGQSSTNEKLFF.

The sample holds one count of this clone. The chain recombines TRBV3-1 (or the pseudogene TRBV3-2) with TRBJ2-3; D call uncertain. Deletions cut 2 bases from V and 0 bases from J, with 3 bases between. CDR1 is LGHDT and CDR2 is YNNKEL in the germline V gene (reference sequence). The CDR3 spans 13 residues. The CDR3: CASSQSSTDTQYF. CDR3 DNA sequence: TGTGCCAGCAGCCAATCTAGCACAGATACGCAGTATTTT.

This rearrangement joins TRBV29-1 to TRBJ1-2, with 8 bases identical to TRBD1. CDR1 and CDR2 from the germline V gene are SQVTM and ANQGSEA. V dropped 4 bases and J dropped 1; count of bases not matched to a gene: 11. The CDR3 contains 16 residues. The CDR3 reads CSVVRGNDRGNYGYTF. CDR3 in DNA: TGCAGCGTTGTAAGGGGGAATGACAGGGGTAACTATGGCTACACCTTC.

As regards this clone: The identical CDR3 is also encoded by other nucleotide sequences in the sample. Written as DNA, the CDR3 is TGTGCCAGCAGTTTAGGGCGCAATCAGCCCCAGCATTTT. It is translated as CASSLGRNQPQHF. The V gene is TRBV27, the J gene TRBJ1-5; D gene ambiguous. CDR1 is MNHEY, CDR2 SMNVEV, per germline (reference sequence). V dropped 2 bases and J dropped 2 bases, with 4 bases sitting between them. The CDR3 length is 13 residues.

This chain connects TRBV5-1 to TRBJ1-2, with D possibly matching TRBD1 (6 bases). CDR3 length equals 15 residues. The germline CDR1 and CDR2 sequences are SGHRS and YFSETQ. V was clipped by 0 bases and J by 3 bases, with 12 bases between them. The CDR3 spells CASSLDLRGDYGYTF. The DNA for the CDR3 is TGCGCCAGCAGCTTGGATCTCAGGGGTGACTATGGCTACACCTTC.